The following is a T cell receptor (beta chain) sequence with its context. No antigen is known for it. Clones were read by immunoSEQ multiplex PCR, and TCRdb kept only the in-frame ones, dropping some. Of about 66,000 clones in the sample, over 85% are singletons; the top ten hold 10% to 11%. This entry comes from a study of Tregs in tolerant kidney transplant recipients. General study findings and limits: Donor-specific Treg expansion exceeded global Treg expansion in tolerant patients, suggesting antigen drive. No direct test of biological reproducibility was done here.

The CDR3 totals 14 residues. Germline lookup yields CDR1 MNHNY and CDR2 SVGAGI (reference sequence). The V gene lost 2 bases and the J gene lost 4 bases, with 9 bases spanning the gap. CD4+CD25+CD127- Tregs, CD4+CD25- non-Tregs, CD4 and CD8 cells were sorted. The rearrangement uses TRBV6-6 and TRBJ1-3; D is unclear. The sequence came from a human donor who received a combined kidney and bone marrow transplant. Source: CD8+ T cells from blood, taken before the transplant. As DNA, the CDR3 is TGTGCCAGCAGTTACGAGGGCTTCGGAAACACCATATATTTT. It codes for CASSYEGFGNTIYF.